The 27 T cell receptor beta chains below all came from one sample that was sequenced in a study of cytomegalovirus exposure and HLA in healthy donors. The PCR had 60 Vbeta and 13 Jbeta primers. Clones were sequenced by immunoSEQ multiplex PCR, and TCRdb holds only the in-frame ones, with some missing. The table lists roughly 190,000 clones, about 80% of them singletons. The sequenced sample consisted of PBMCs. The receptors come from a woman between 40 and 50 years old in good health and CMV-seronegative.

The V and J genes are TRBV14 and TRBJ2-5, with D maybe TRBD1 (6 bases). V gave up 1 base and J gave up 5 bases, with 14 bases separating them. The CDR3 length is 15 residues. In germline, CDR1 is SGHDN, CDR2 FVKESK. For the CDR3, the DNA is TGTGCCAGCAGCCAAGTAGCAGGGGCCGGTGAGACCCAGTACTTC. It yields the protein CASSQVAGAGETQYF.

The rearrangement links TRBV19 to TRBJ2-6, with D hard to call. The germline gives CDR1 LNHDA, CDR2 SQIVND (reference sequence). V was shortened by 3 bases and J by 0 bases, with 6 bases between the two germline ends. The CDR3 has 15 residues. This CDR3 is CASSIQASGANVLTF. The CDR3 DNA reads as TGTGCCAGTAGTATCCAGGCCTCTGGGGCCAACGTCCTGACTTTC.

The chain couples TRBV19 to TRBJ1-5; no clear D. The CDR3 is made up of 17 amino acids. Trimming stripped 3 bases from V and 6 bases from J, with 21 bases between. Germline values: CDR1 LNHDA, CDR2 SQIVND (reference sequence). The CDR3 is CASSIQTTRIIGQPQHF. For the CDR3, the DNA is TGTGCCAGTAGTATCCAAACGACCAGGATAATCGGTCAGCCCCAGCATTTT.

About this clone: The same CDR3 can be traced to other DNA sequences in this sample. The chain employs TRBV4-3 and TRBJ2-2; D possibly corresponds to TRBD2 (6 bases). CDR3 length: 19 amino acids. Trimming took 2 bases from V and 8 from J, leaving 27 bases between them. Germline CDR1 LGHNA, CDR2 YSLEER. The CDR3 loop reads CASSQSFPGLLLLGGELFF. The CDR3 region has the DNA TGCGCCAGCAGCCAATCTTTCCCGGGACTTCTCCTCTTGGGAGGGGAGCTGTTTTTT.

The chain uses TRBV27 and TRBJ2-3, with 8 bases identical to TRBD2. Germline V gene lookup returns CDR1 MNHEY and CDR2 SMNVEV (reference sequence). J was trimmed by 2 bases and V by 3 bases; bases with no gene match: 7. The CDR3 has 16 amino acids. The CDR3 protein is CASSFLAGGYTDTQYF. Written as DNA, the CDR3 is TGTGCCAGCAGTTTTCTGGCGGGAGGATACACAGATACGCAGTATTTT.

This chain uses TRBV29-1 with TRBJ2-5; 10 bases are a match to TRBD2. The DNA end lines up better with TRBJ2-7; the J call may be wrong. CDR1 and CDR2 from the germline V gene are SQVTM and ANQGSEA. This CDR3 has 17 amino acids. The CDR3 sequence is CSASRTSGGARIHEQYF. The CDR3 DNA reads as TGCAGCGCCTCCAGGACTAGCGGAGGGGCCCGAATCCACGAGCAGTACTTC.

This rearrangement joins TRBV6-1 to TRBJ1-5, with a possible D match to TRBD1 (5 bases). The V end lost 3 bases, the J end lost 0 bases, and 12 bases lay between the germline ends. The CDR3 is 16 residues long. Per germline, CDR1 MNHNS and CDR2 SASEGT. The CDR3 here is CASSDAGRNSNQPQHF. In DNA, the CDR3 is TGTGCCAGCAGTGACGCGGGACGGAATAGCAATCAGCCCCAGCATTTT.

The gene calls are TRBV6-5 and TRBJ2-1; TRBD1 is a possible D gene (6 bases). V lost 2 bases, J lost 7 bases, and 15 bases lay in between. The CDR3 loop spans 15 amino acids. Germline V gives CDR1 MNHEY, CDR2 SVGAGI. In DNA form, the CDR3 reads TGTGCCAGCAGTTACGGGGGCTTAAGGGGTAATGAGCAGTTCTTC. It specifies CASSYGGLRGNEQFF.

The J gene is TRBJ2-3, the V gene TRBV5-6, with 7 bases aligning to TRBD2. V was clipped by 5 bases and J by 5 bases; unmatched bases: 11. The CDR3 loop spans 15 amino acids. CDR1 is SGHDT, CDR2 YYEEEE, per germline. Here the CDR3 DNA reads TGTGCCAGCAGTTCTAAGCGGGAAGCGGTAGATACGCAGTATTTT. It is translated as CASSSKREAVDTQYF.

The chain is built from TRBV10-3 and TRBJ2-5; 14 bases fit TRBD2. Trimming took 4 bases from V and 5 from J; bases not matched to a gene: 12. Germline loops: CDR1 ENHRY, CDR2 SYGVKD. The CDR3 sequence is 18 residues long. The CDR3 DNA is TGTGCCATCAGTGGCTCGACTAGCGGGAGGGCCCGTGTCGAGACCCAGTACTTC. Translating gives CAISGSTSGRARVETQYF.

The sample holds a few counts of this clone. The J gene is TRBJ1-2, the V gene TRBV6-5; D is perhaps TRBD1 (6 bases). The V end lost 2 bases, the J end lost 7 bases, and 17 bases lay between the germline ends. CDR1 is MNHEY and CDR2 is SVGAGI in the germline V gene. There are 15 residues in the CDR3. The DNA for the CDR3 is TGTGCCAGCAGTTACATGCGGGGGCCCTCAGGTGGCTACACCTTC. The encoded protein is CASSYMRGPSGGYTF.

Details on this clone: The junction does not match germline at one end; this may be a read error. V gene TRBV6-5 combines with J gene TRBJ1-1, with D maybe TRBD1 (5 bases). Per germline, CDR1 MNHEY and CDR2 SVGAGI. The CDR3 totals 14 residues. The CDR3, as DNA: TGTGCCAGCAGGAGACTTGGGGGGAACTCTGAAGCTTTCTTT. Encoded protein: CASRRLGGNSEAFF.

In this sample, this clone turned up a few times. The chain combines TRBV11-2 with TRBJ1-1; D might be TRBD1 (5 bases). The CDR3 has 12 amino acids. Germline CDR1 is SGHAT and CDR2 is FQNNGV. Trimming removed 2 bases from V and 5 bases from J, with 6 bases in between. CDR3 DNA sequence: TGTGCCAGCAGCTTACAGGGAACTGAAGCTTTCTTT. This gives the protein CASSLQGTEAFF. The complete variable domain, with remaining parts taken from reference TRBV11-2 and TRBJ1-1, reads EAGVAQSPRYKIIEKRQSVAFWCNPISGHATLYWYQQILGQGPKLLIQFQNNGVVDDSQLPKDRFSAERLKGVDSTLKIQPAKLEDSAVYLCASSLQGTEAFFGQGTRLTVV.

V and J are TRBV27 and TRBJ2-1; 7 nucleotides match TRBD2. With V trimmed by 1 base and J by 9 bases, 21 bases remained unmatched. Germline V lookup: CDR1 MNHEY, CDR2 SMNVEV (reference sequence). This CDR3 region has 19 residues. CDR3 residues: CASSLLPHLARGSDSEQFF. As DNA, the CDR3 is TGTGCCAGCAGTTTATTGCCGCATTTAGCGCGCGGGAGCGATAGTGAGCAGTTCTTC.

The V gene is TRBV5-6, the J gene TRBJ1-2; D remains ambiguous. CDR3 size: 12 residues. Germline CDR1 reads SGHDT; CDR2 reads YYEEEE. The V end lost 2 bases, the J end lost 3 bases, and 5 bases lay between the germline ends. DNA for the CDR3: TGTGCCAGCAGCTTAGGAGACTATGGCTACACCTTC. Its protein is CASSLGDYGYTF.

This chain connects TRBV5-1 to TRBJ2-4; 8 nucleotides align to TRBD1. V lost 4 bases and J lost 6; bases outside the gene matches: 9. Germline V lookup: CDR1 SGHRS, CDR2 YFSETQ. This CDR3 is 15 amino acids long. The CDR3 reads CASSINPDRGNIQYF. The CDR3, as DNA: TGCGCCAGCAGCATAAACCCTGACAGGGGAAACATTCAGTACTTC.

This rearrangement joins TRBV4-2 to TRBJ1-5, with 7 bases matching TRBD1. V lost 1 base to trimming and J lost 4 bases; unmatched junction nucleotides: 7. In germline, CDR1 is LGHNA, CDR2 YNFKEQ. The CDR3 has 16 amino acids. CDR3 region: CASSQVGGGPNQPQHF. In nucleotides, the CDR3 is TGTGCCAGCAGCCAAGTAGGAGGGGGCCCTAATCAGCCCCAGCATTTT.

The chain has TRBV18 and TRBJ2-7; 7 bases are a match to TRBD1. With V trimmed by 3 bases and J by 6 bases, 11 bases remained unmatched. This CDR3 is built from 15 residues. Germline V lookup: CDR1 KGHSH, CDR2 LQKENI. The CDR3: CASSPSGTDSSEQYF. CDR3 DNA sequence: TGTGCCAGCTCACCGTCCGGGACAGATTCTTCCGAGCAGTACTTC.

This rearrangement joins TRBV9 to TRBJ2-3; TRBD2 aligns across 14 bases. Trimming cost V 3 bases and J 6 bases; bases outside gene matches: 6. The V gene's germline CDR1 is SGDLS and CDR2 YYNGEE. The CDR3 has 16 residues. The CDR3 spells CASSEGLAGAPDTQYF. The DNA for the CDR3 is TGTGCCAGCAGCGAGGGACTAGCGGGAGCCCCCGATACGCAGTATTTT.

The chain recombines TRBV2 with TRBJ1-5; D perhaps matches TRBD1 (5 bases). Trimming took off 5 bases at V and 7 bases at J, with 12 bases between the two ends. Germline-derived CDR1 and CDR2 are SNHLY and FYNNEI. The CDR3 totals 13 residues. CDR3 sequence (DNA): TGTGCCAGCAGTTTAGGGGACTGGCAGCCCCAGCATTTT. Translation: CASSLGDWQPQHF.

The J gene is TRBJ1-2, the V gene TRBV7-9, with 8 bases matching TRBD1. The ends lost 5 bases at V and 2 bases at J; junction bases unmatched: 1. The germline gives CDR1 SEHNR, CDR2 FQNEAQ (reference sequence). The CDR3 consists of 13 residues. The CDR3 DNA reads TGTGCCAGCAGCCGGACAGGGAACTATGGCTACACCTTC. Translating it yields CASSRTGNYGYTF.

The CDR3 is CASALGESATGELFF. The DNA of the CDR3 is TGTGCTAGTGCCCTCGGGGAGTCGGCCACCGGGGAGCTGTTTTTT. The V gene is TRBV12-5, the J gene TRBJ2-2, with D maybe TRBD2 (5 bases). From germline, CDR1 is LGHNT and CDR2 FRNRAP. V was pared by 7 bases and J by 4 bases, with 16 bases between. The length of the CDR3 is 15 residues.

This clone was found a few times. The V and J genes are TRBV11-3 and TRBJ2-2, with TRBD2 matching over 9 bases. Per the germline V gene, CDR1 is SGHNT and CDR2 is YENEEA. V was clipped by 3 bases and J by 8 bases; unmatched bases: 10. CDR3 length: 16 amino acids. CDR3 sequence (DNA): TGTGCCAGCAGCTTTCAGAGCGGGAGGCCCCTTGGGGAGCTGTTTTTT. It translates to CASSFQSGRPLGELFF.

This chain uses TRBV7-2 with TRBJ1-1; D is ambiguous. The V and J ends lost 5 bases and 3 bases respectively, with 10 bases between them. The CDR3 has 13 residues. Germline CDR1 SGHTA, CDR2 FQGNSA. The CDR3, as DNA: TGTGCCAGCAGCCGCATTACGGACACTGAAGCTTTCTTT. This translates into CASSRITDTEAFF.

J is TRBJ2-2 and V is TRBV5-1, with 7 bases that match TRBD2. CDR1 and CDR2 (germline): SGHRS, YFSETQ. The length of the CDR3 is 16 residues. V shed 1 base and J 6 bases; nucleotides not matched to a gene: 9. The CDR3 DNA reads TGCGCCAGCAGCTTGATTGAGACTAGCATCCCCGGGGAGCTGTTTTTT. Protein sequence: CASSLIETSIPGELFF.

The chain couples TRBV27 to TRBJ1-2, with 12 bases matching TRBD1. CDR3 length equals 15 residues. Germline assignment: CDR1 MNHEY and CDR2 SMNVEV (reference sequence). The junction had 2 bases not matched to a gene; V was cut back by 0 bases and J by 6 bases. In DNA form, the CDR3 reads TGTGCCAGCAGTTTATCGGGACAGGGGGCGAATGGCTACACCTTC. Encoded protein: CASSLSGQGANGYTF.

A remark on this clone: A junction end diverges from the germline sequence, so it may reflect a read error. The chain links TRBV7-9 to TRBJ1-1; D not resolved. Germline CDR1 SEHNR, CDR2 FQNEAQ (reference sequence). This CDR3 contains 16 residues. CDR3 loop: CSSSSLPGTMNTEAFF. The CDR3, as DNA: TGTTCCAGCAGCTCACTTCCGGGAACGATGAACACTGAAGCTTTCTTT.